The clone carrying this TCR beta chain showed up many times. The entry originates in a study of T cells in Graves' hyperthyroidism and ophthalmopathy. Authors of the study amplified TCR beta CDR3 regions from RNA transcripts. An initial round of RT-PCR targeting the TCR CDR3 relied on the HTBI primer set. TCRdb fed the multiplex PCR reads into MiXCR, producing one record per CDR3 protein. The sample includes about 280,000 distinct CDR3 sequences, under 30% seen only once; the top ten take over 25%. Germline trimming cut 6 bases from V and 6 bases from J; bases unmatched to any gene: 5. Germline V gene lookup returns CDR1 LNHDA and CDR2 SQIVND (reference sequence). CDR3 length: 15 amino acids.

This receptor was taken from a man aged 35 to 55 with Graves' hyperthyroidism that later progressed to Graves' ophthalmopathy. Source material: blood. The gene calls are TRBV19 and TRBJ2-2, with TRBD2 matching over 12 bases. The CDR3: CASSQTSGRSGELFF. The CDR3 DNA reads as TGTGCCAGTAGCCAAACTAGCGGGAGGTCCGGGGAGCTGTTTTTT.